This T cell receptor beta chain is drawn from a study of OX40 agonist ivuxolimab in advanced cancers. Some clones are missing from TCRdb's copy, which holds only in-frame ones; the method was immunoSEQ multiplex PCR. The repertoire holds under 30,000 clones, with roughly 91% as singletons. The sequence was collected from an adult with an advanced solid tumor such as melanoma, head and neck, liver or kidney cancer. Material: CD4+ or CD8+ T cells sorted from blood, obtained in a trial of the OX40 agonist ivuxolimab.

The CDR3 loop reads CASSPQLGGYGYTF. For the CDR3, the DNA is TGTGCCAGCAGCCCTCAATTGGGGGGCTATGGCTACACCTTC. The chain couples TRBV7-9 to TRBJ1-2; the D gene is possibly TRBD1 (5 bases). The CDR3 length is 14 residues. V was clipped by 5 bases and J by 4 bases, with 14 bases between them. CDR1 and CDR2 (germline): SEHNR, FQNEAQ (reference sequence).